This T cell receptor (beta chain) derives from a study of cytomegalovirus exposure and HLA in healthy donors (dated by TCRdb to 2017 to 2019). Notes on the research overall: In an earlier analysis of under 750 of the donors, approximately 300 Gb of sequence data and 120 million or so unique TCR beta sequences from 180 million or so T cells were reported. An early release that covered about 640 HLA-typed donors contained approximately 300 gigabases of sequencing data and tens of millions of unique TCR sequences. Of the roughly 410 genotyped donors, 75% to 85% were placed in the genetic ancestry cluster associated with self-reported Caucasian donors. The study was designed to test whether signatures of past pathogen exposure could be identified by cataloging public T cell receptors. Using immunosequencing, the study profiled T cell repertoires from 500 to 800 subjects and related those repertoires to cytomegalovirus serostatus. In addition to the first cohort of 650 to 750 subjects, a separate validation cohort of approximately 130 different subjects was used. To predict cytomegalovirus infection status, the study brought together high-throughput TCR immunosequencing, statistical association of individual TCRs with disease status, and machine learning. In a later analysis, previously published TCR beta repertoires from some 640 donors were re-analyzed and high-resolution HLA genotyping was added so that TCR occurrence patterns could be studied. The later analysis used no new phenotypic data to find candidate immune exposures, relying instead on TCR beta sequences and their occurrence across donors. An earlier analysis of about 600 of the donors used high-throughput TCR beta sequencing to judge whether each TCR beta V gene segment behaved as functional or pseudogenic. Donor age, sex, ethnicity and CMV serostatus were compiled together with the repertoire data. In a later genetic analysis, genome-wide SNP genotypes for about three fifths of the roughly 670 donors were used, and that subset was treated as a discovery cohort. All discovery cohort repertoires had been generated on a single sequencing platform. Both class I and class II loci were covered by HLA typing, at four-digit resolution. Typing coverage differed by locus: A, B, C, DRB1 and DQB1 were typed in roughly 620-630 donors, DQA1 in 500 to 550, DPA1 in 600 to 610, and DPB1 in around 490. About five DR-DQ haplotypes were handled as single units for association and clustering, since linkage in the cohort was strong. Across about 380 genotyped donors of the cohort, an average of approximately 220,000 unique TCR beta nucleotide sequences per donor were sequenced, and 15% to 20% of those sequences were non-productive.

In total, over 600 healthy bone marrow donors made up the cohort. Cohort members were all nominally healthy when sampled, although unrecorded immune exposures were likely present. The donor was CMV seropositive and belonged to the group of 270 or so seropositive cohort members. Every donor gave a peripheral blood sample, and the peripheral blood mononuclear cells from that sample were used for TCR beta sequencing. Genomic DNA extraction from the blood cell samples was performed with the Qiagen DNeasy Blood Extraction Kit. The CDR3, from cysteine to phenylalanine, totals 14 residues. Kept here is only the CDR3 DNA, which spans 42 bases and is read in frame from base 1. Germline trimming amounts to 0 bases on V and 4 bases on J, with 2 as the count of junction bases outside the gene matches. As encoded in the germline V gene, CDR1 is MNHEY while CDR2 is SVGAGI. Library creation used the immunoSEQ multiplex PCR assay. The multiplex PCR relied on a mix of 60 forward primers for TCR Vbeta segments and 13 reverse primers for TCR Jbeta segments. The CDR3 region of rearranged TCR beta genes was amplified from genomic DNA by a multiplex PCR assay. Amplified TCR beta libraries were sequenced as 87-base-pair reads on the Illumina HiSeq System. On the authors' methods: A later analysis counted approximately 74 million unique TCR beta chains across the 640 or so repertoires, and around 12 million of these chains were shared by at least two donors. Raw reads were error-corrected and collapsed into unique sequences with a nearest-neighbor algorithm that merged closely related sequences to remove PCR and sequencing errors. CDR3 sequences were aligned to IMGT reference sequences to assign V, D and J gene segments. Each retained sequence needed at least a six-nucleotide match to both a V gene segment and a J gene segment. Rearrangements were called productive when the CDR3 lacked stop codons and stayed in frame with V and J; all others were non-productive. CDR3 was defined according to IMGT convention as the region running from the second conserved V-encoded cysteine to the conserved J-encoded phenylalanine. The earlier analysis of a few hundred of the donors excluded any sequence lacking an unambiguous match to a single V gene segment. An earlier analysis of some 610 of the donors called V segments functional above 56.7% productive rearrangements and segregating when the between-donor standard deviation exceeded 5%. A statistical classification framework was built to diagnose cytomegalovirus status from the catalog of TCR beta chain sequences. In a later analysis, V and J genes were assigned by comparing TCR nucleotide sequences against IMGT/GENE-DB human TR gene sequences. In a later analysis, CDR3 sequences and most-parsimonious VDJ recombination scenarios were assigned using the TCRdist pipeline. A later analysis defined each TCR beta chain by its CDR3 amino acid sequence plus V-gene family, and excluded reads lacking a unique V-gene family. As a way to deal with suspected cross-contamination and a sequencing artifact, a later analysis dropped approximately 570 nucleotide sequences that were highly shared and had low generation probability. For each public chain, a later analysis derived a clonal expansion index from normalized ranks of inferred template counts within each repertoire. Generation probabilities in a later analysis came from a VDJ recombination model fitted to out-of-frame rearrangements, and those results were checked against IGoR. A later analysis scored TCR-TCR, TCR-HLA and TCR-CMV co-occurrence with hypergeometric tests, applying a repertoire-size bias correction to TCR pairs. To estimate false discovery rates, a later analysis permuted the HLA or CMV assignments 20 times. In a later analysis, co-occurring TCRs were grouped using DBSCAN, with TCRdist sequence similarity added in when clustering inside HLA-allele-positive subsets. Repertoires with fewer than 30,000 or more than 120,000 public chains were left out of co-occurrence clustering, as were about five repertoires with anomalous nucleotide sharing. TCRdb took this table from immuneACCESS and kept in-frame rearrangements with V and J called. Such tables lack part of the clones; where checked against another copy, unresolved V genes explain under half of the gap, and the rest is unexplained. V and J calls plus clone size are reproduced from that table; the DNA served to infer D and trimming. This sample has around 170,000 clones in its table, and over 70% of those were observed once. The ten largest make up roughly 3% of the sample.

Of note for this clone: Its antigen specificity is not known. No much larger clonotype is one base removed from it; base qualities were not supplied.

Broader findings and caveats from the paper: The presence/absence analyses assumed that sequencing depth was roughly uniform across donors, and that assumption may not be true. Across donors, most TCR sequences were observed very rarely, whereas some public TCRs were present in many individuals. Several of the top co-occurrence clusters appeared to be linked to parvovirus B19, influenza, CMV and Epstein-Barr virus, according to a later analysis. Because HLA typing was missing for some donors at each locus, association tests included only the typed subset. In vitro tests confirmed that a few of the cytomegalovirus-associated TCR beta chains recognize cytomegalovirus antigens. This cohort had only TCR beta chains sequenced, and the lack of alpha or paired-chain data limited which features could be detected. A further reported finding was that TCR beta sequences accurately predicted the HLA-A and HLA-B alleles for most subjects in the first cohort. Compared with the roughly 720-donor mean, donors in an Asian-associated ancestry cluster had fewer N-insertions in productive TCRs, according to a later genetic analysis. When HLA alleles, especially DR and DQ, strongly co-occurred, attributing TCR associations to individual alleles was difficult. An earlier analysis of roughly 570 of the donors showed that most TCR beta V segments appeared in productive rearrangements either about 87% or about 30% of the time, which broadly matched IMGT annotations. In the study, approximately 160 TCR beta chains were listed as associated with cytomegalovirus. The classifier was reported to diagnose cytomegalovirus status with high specificity and sensitivity in both the original cohort and the validation cohort. Because the 87-base-pair reads could not distinguish some IMGT-functional V segments, including TRBV6-2 and TRBV6-3, those segments were excluded. In a later genetic analysis, a missense DCLRE1C variant was associated with V-gene and J-gene trimming of TCR beta chains, and the association was replicated in an independent cohort. The authors suggested that the approach could potentially be generalized to other disease states and immunological phenotypes. Compared with equally common non-associated chains, HLA-associated TCR beta chains in a later analysis were more clonally expanded and had lower generation probabilities. Most CMV-associated TCR beta chains appeared to be HLA-restricted in a later analysis, and the HLA associations seemed to be driven largely by CMV exposure. According to a later analysis, TCR association rates differed among HLA loci, with DRB1 alleles showing the most associated TCRs and HLA-C alleles showing the fewest. In a later analysis, some 17,000 TCR beta sequences were associated with specific HLA alleles at a false discovery rate of 0.05. A cluster of highly shared sequence variants was judged likely to be a technical artifact of the sequencing pipeline. Approximately 16 rarely observed V segments, including chromosome 9 orphons, were excluded from the earlier analysis of approximately 600 of the donors because counts were too low. CMV serostatus was the only immune exposure information available for the cohort. Correlated functional status among segregating V segments might be attributable to linkage disequilibrium, but an unknown experimental factor could not be ruled out.

This clonotype was obtained from a woman aged 50 to 60 in good health and CMV-seropositive. The sequencing input was PBMCs. The sequence joins TRBV6-5 to TRBJ1-2, and 7 junctional nucleotides match TRBD1. In nucleotide form, the sequence is TGTGCCAGCAGTTACTCGGACAGGATCTATGGCTACACCTTC. It is translated as CASSYSDRIYGYTF.